This T cell receptor beta chain comes out of a study of CD8 T cells in Susac syndrome. The sequenced target, TCR beta, came from blood CD8+ and CD4+ T cells. This clonotype showed up just once. The authors reverse transcribed about 0.5 to 1 ug RNA with random hexamers. TCRdb reprocessed the immunoSEQ multiplex PCR reads via MiXCR and lists one record per CDR3 protein. The sample yields about 90,000 distinct CDR3 sequences, about 96% seen once. V lost 4 bases and J lost 7, with 8 bases in between. The germline CDR1 and CDR2 sequences are SGHAT and FQDESV (reference sequence). The CDR3 covers 13 residues.

The source of this sequence is a human donor with Susac syndrome. V gene TRBV11-1 combines with J gene TRBJ1-6; maybe TRBD1 (5 bases). Sequenced: CD8+ T cells from PBMCs. The CDR3 DNA reads TGTGCCAGCAGCTCGGGACTCAATTCACCCCTCCACTTT. Its protein is CASSSGLNSPLHF.